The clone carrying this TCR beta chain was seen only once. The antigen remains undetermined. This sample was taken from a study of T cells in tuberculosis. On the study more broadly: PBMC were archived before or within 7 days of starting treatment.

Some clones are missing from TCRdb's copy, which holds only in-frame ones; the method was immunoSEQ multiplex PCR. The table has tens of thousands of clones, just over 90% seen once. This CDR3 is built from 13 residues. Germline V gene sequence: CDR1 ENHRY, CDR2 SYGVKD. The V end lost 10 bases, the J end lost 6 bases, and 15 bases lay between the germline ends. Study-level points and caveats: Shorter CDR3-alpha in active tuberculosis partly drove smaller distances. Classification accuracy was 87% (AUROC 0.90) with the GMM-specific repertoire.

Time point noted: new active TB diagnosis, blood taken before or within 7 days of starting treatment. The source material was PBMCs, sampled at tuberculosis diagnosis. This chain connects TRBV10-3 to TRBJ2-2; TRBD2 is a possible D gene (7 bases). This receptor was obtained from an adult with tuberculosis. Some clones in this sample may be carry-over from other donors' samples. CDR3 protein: CATQLGGAGELFF. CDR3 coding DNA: TGTGCCACCCAACTAGGGGGGGCCGGGGAGCTGTTTTTT.